Listed here are 6 T cell receptor beta chains from one sample, sequenced in a study of shared clonotypes between healthy human individuals. The table came from immunoSEQ multiplex PCR; TCRdb's copy has only in-frame clones and leaves some out. The data hold 2.3 million or so clones, with approximately 93% observed a single time. The material sequenced was naive CD4+ T cells from PBMCs. Indicated subset: CD45RA+ positively selected. Receptors were obtained from a man aged 18 to 35 in good health. Some clones in this sample may be carry-over from other donors' samples.

The chain uses TRBV4-1 and TRBJ2-3, with 9 nucleotides matching TRBD2. Germline V CDR1 and CDR2: MGHRA, YSYEKL. The CDR3 extends over 17 amino acids. Losses at the gene ends were 1 base for V and 5 bases for J; bases not matched to a gene: 10. The CDR3 here is CASSQAYSGSLKDTQYF. The CDR3 DNA follows: TGCGCCAGCAGCCAAGCCTATAGCGGGAGTTTGAAAGATACGCAGTATTTT.

The chain uses TRBV28 and TRBJ2-7; either TRBD1 or TRBD2 may fit D (5 bases each). The V gene lost 5 bases and the J gene lost 0 bases, with 17 bases spanning the gap. The CDR3 sequence is 16 residues long. Per the germline V gene, CDR1 is MDHEN and CDR2 is SYDVKM. In nucleotides, the CDR3 is TGTGCCAGCAGTCCTCAGTCGGGGACGAGCTCCTACGAGCAGTACTTC. Its protein is CASSPQSGTSSYEQYF.

The V and J genes are TRBV5-4 and TRBJ2-5; TRBD2 might be the D (5 bases). Trimming removed 4 bases from V and 0 bases from J, with 7 bases in between. The germline gives CDR1 SGHNT, CDR2 YYREEE (reference sequence). CDR3 length equals 13 residues. The CDR3 DNA reads TGTGCCAGCAGCAGGGAGAACCAAGAGACCCAGTACTTC. It yields the protein CASSRENQETQYF.

About this clone: Different DNA sequences within this sample yield the same CDR3. This chain links TRBV9 with TRBJ1-1; possibly TRBD1 for D (5 bases). Between the trimmed V and J ends, which lost 4 bases and 4 bases, there was a span of 8 bases. The germline CDR1 and CDR2 sequences are SGDLS and YYNGEE. The CDR3 contains 12 residues. CDR3 sequence reads: CASSRGGTEAFF. CDR3 sequence (DNA): TGTGCCAGCAGCCGGGGGGGCACTGAAGCTTTCTTT.

The chain employs TRBV30 and TRBJ1-2; D might be TRBD1 (6 bases). CDR1 GTSNPN and CDR2 SVGIG come from the germline V gene (reference sequence). V gave up 3 bases and J gave up 6 bases, with 8 bases separating them. The CDR3 runs to 11 residues. The CDR3 sequence is CAWRQGNGYTF. As DNA, the CDR3 is TGTGCCTGGAGACAGGGCAATGGCTACACCTTC.

The V and J genes are TRBV28 and TRBJ1-5; TRBD1 agrees at 9 bases. The CDR3 runs to 16 residues. With 5 bases clipped from V and 4 bases from J, the junction kept 9 bases outside the gene matches. CDR1 and CDR2 from the germline V gene are MDHEN and SYDVKM. The CDR3 spells CASSADRGFGNQPQHF. The CDR3 DNA follows: TGTGCCAGCAGTGCGGACAGGGGTTTCGGAAATCAGCCCCAGCATTTT. Variable domain in full (rest from reference TRBV28 and TRBJ1-5): DVKVTQSSRYLVKRTGEKVFLECVQDMDHENMFWYRQDPGLGLRLIYFSYDVKMKEKGDIPEGYSVSREKKERFSLILESASTNQTSMYLCASSADRGFGNQPQHFGDGTRLSIL.